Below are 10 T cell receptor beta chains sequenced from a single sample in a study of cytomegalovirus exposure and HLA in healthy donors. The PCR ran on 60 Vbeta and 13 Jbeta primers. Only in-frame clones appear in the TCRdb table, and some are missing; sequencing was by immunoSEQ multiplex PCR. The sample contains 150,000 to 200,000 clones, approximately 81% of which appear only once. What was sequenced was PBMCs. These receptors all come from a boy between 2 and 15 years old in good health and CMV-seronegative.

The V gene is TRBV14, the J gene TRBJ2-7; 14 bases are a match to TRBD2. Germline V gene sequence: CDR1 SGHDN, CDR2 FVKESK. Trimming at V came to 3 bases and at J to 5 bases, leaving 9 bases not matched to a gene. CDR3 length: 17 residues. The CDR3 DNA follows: TGTGCCAGCAGCCAGCAAAGGCCGGGACTAGCGGGAGACGAGCAGTACTTC. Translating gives CASSQQRPGLAGDEQYF.

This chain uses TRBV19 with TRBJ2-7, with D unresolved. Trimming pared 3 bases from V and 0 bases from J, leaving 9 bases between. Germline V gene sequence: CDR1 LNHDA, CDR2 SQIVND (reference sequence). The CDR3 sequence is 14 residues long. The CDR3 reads CASSISGSSYEQYF. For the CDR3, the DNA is TGTGCCAGTAGTATTTCAGGAAGCTCCTACGAGCAGTACTTC.

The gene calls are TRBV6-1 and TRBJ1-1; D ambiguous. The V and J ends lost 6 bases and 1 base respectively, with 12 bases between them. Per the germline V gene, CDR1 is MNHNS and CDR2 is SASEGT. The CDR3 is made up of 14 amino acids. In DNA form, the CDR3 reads TGTGCCAGCAGGAGGGAGGGAAAGAACACTGAAGCTTTCTTT. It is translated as CASRREGKNTEAFF.

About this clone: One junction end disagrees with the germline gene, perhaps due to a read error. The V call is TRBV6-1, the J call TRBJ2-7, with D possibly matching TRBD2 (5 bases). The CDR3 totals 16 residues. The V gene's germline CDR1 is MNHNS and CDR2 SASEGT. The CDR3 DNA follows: TGTGCCAGCAGTGTTGGGAGTATTGACCCTTCCTACGACCAGTACTTC. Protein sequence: CASSVGSIDPSYDQYF.

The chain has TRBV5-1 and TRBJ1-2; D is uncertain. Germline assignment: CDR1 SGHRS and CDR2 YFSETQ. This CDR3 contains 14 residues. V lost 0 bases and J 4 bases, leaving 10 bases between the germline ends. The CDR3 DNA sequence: TGCGCCAGCAGCTTGGAGGCGGGTCGCTATGGCTACACCTTC. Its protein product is CASSLEAGRYGYTF.

CDR3 DNA: TGTGCCATCAGCCCGACAGGTTCCTACGAGCAGTACTTC. Translating it yields CAISPTGSYEQYF. V usage is TRBV10-3 and J usage is TRBJ2-7; weak D call: TRBD1 (6 bases). Germline V gene sequence: CDR1 ENHRY, CDR2 SYGVKD. The V end lost 6 bases, the J end lost 1 base, and 10 bases lay between the germline ends. This CDR3 is 13 amino acids long.

CDR3 nucleotide sequence: TGCGCCAGCAGCTTGTTTTCGGACTACTCCTACGAGCAGTACTTC. Translating it yields CASSLFSDYSYEQYF. This chain links TRBV5-1 with TRBJ2-7; D may be TRBD2 (6 bases). The V end was cut by 1 base, the J end by 0 bases, with 11 bases between. The CDR3 loop spans 15 amino acids. Germline values: CDR1 SGHRS, CDR2 YFSETQ.

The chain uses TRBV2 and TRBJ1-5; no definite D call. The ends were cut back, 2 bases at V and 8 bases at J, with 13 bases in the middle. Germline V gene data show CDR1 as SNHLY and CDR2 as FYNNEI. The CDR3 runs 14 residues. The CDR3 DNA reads TGTGCCAGCAGTGAATCGGGGATCCGGGAGCCCCAGCATTTT. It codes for CASSESGIREPQHF.

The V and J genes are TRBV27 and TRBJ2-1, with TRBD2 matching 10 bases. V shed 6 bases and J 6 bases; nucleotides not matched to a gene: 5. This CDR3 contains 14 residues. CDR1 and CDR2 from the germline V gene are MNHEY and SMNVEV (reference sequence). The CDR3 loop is CASSSSGSPNEQFF. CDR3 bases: TGTGCCAGCAGCTCTAGCGGGAGCCCCAATGAGCAGTTCTTC.

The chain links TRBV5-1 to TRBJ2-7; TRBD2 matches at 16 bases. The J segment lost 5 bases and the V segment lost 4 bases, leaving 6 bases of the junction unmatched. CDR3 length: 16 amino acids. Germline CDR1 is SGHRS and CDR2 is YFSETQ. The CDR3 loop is CASSPGTSGRADEQYF. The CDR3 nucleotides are TGCGCCAGCAGCCCCGGGACTAGCGGGAGGGCCGACGAGCAGTACTTC.